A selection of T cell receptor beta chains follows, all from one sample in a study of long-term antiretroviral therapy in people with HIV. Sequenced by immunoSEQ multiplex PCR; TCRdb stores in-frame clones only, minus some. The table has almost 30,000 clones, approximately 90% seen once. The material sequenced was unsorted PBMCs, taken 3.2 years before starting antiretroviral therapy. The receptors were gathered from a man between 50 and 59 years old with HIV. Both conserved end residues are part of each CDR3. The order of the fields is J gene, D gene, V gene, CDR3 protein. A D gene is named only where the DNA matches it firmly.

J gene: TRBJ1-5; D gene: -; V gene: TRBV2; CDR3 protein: CASSLDRQGNQPQHF
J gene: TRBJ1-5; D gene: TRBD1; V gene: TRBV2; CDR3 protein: CASSLDRLGTGVNQPQHF
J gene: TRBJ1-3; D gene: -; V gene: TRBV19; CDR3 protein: CAIVSSGNTIYF
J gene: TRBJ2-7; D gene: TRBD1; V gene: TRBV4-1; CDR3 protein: CASSLRQGGYEQYF
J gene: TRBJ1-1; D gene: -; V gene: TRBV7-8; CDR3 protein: CASSFGRDTEAFF
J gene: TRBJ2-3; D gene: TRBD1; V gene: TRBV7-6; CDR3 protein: CASSPDRVFPTRPTDTQYF
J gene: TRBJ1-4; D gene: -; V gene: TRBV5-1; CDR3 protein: CASSLGVDEKLFF
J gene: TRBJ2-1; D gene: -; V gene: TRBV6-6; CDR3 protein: CASSSPGNEQFF
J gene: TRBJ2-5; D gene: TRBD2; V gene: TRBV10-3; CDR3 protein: CAISDQSSGQETQYF
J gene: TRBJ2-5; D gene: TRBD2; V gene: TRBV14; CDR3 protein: CASSLSRASGQETQYF
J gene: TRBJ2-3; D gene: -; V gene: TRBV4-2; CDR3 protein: CASSQELFGGDTQYF
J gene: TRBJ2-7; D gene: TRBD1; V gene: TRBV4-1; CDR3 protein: CASSQVGGQGNEQYF
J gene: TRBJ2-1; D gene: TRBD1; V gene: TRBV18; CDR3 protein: CASSPPNRGGEQFF
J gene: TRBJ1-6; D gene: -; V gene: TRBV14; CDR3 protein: CASSQDNRLSSPLHF
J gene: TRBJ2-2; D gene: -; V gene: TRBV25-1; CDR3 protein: CASSEFLTGELFF
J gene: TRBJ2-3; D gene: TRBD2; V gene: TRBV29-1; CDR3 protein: CSVVAGAGTDTQYF
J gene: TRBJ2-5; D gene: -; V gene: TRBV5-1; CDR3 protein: CASSLIGGQETQYF
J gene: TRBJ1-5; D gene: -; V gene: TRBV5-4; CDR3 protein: CASSARQDSPQHF
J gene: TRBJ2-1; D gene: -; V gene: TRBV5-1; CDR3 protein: CASSLAPSYNEQFF
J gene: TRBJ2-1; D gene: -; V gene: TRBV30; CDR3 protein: CAWSAQQGNEQFF
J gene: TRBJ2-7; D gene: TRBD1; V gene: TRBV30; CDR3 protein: CAWSPRDRGLGEQYF
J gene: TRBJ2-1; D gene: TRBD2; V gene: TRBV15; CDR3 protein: CATSRGASGVGEQFF
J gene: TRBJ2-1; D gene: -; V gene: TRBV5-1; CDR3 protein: CASSKLGGLRGGSSYNEQFF
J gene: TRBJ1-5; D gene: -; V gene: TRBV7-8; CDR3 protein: CASSLTGISNQPQHF
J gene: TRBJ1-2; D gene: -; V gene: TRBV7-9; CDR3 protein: CASSPQGGVNGAF
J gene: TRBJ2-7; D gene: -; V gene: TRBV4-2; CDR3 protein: CASSQEGQSESSEQYF
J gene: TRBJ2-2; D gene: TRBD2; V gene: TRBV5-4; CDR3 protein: CASSLGLAGGVPELFF
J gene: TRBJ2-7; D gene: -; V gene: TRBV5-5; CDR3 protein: CASSQLTVGEQYF
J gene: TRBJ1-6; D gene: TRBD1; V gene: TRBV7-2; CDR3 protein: CASSLEGGTGVKPLHF
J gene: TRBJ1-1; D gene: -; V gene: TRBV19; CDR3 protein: CASSIQGNTEAFF
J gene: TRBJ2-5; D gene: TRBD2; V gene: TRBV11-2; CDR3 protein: CASSLDLWASGGLETQYF
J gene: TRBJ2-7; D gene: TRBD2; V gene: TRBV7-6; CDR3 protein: CASSLEPSGSNHEQYF
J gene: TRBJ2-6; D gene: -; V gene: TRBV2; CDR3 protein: CASSVGGANVLTF
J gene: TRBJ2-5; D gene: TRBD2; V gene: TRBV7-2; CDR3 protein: CASGGTIQETQYF
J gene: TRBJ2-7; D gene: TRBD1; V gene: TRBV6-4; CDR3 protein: CASSDLQPPVGTGGLSATYEQYF
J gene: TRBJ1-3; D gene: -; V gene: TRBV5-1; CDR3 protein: CASSLYSGNTIYF
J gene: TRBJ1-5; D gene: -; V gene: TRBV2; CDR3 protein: CASDDRRNQPQHF
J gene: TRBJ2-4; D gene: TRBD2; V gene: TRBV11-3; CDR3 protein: CASSLGSGRAGDKNIQYF
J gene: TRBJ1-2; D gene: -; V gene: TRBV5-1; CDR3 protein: CASSLGTPKWYGYTF
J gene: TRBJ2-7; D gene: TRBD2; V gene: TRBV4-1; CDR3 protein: CASSQVIAGEWEQYF
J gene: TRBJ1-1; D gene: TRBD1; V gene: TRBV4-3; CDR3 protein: CASSREDRMNTEAFF
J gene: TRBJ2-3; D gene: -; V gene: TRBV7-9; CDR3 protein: CASSSARGADTQYF
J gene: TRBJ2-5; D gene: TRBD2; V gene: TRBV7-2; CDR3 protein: CASSLVASGGALVETQYF
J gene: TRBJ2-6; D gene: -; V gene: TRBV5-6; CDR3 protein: CASSLESYSSGANVLTF
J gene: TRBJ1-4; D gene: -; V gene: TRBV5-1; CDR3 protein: CASRAQSNEKLFF
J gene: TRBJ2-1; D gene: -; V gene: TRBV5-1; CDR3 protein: CASSLFGPGVISTDNEQFF
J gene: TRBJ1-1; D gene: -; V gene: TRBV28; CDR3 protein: CASSSAGTTNTEAFF
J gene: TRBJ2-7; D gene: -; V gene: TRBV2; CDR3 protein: CASIPSEITYEQYF
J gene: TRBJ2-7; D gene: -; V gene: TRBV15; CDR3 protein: CATSPRGEVYEQYF
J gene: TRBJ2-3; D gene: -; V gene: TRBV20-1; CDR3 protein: CSASVDTQYF
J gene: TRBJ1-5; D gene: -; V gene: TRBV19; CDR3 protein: CASSIWEIPQHF
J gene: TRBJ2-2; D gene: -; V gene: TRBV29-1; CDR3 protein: CSAKFVGELFF
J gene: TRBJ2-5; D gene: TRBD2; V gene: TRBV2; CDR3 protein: CASSENLAGDIQETQYF
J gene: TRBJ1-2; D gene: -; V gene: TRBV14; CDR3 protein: CASSQRRTYGYTF
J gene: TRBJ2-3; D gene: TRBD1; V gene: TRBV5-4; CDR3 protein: CASSFWTGSTDTQYF